Following are 10 T cell receptor beta chains from one sample sequenced in a study of shared clonotypes between healthy human individuals. Here immunoSEQ multiplex PCR was the method, and the copy in TCRdb shows in-frame clones only, minus some. The sample shows approximately 460,000 clones, 75% to 80% of them seen only once. The sequencing input was PBMCs. These TCRs come from a woman aged 35 to 49 in good health. Some clones in this sample may be carry-over from other donors' samples.

V gene TRBV4-2 combines with J gene TRBJ2-1; D is unresolved. V was clipped by 5 bases and J by 5 bases, with 16 bases between them. Per germline, CDR1 LGHNA and CDR2 YNFKEQ. There are 15 residues in the CDR3. The CDR3 loop reads CASSFHSSLNNEQFF. The CDR3 nucleotides read TGTGCCAGCAGCTTCCATTCCAGTTTAAACAATGAGCAGTTCTTC.

Turning to this clone: A single base is all that separates this from a far larger clone, so a read error is likely. The chain combines TRBV30 with TRBJ2-3; D not certain. V lost 2 bases and J lost 0, with 9 bases in between. This CDR3 region has 14 residues. CDR1 is GTSNPN and CDR2 is SVGIG in the germline V gene (reference sequence). The CDR3 nucleotides read TGTGCCTGGAGTATAGGGCTTAGCACAGATACGCAGTATTTT. This translates into CAWSIGLSTDTQYF.

The rearrangement joins TRBV27 to TRBJ2-7, with 7 positions matching TRBD2. V lost 3 bases, J lost 2 bases, and 10 bases stayed unmatched. The length of the CDR3 is 16 residues. CDR1 and CDR2 from the germline V gene are MNHEY and SMNVEV (reference sequence). The CDR3 protein is CASSFGAGASTYEQYF. The CDR3 DNA reads TGTGCCAGCAGTTTCGGCGCGGGAGCTAGCACCTACGAGCAGTACTTC.

About this clone itself: Since a far larger clone is one base different, this is likely a read error. This specimen includes other DNA sequences encoding the same CDR3. The V and J genes are TRBV4-1 and TRBJ1-1; D remains unclear. Germline assignment: CDR1 MGHRA and CDR2 YSYEKL. CDR3 length equals 15 residues. As DNA, the CDR3 is TGCGCCAGCAGCCAAGATGGGAGGGAGAACACAGAAGCTTTCTTT. Protein: CASSQDGRENTEAFF.

V is TRBV28 and J is TRBJ1-3, with D uncertain. The CDR3 runs 14 residues. V gave up 3 bases and J gave up 0 bases, with 6 bases separating them. From germline, CDR1 is MDHEN and CDR2 SYDVKM. The CDR3 bases are TGTGCCAGCAGTTTCGCACACTCTGGAAACACCATATATTTT. It yields the protein CASSFAHSGNTIYF.

This rearrangement joins TRBV7-9 to TRBJ1-4; no firm D call. V lost 3 bases to trimming and J lost 7 bases, with 6 bases between them. CDR1 and CDR2 from the germline V gene are SEHNR and FQNEAQ (reference sequence). CDR3 length: 12 amino acids. The CDR3 loop reads CASSFTPEKLFF. CDR3 DNA: TGTGCCAGCAGCTTTACCCCTGAAAAACTGTTTTTT.

This clone has only one observation. J is TRBJ2-1 and V is TRBV9, with D hard to call. The CDR3 is 12 amino acids. V was pared by 3 bases and J by 4 bases, with 5 bases between. Germline assignment: CDR1 SGDLS and CDR2 YYNGEE. The CDR3 nucleotides read TGTGCCAGCAGCGGCCAGTACAATGAGCAGTTCTTC. Translated: CASSGQYNEQFF.

The gene calls are TRBV7-9 and TRBJ2-7; no reliable D call. CDR1 is SEHNR and CDR2 is FQNEAQ in the germline V gene (reference sequence). This CDR3 has 13 amino acids. Trimming removed 5 bases from V and 3 bases from J, with 11 bases in between. This chain's CDR3 is CASSPRTHYEQYF. The CDR3 nucleotides are TGTGCCAGCAGCCCCCGGACCCACTACGAGCAGTACTTC.

This chain joins TRBV11-2 and TRBJ2-6; D might be TRBD1 (6 bases). Germline loops: CDR1 SGHAT, CDR2 FQNNGV. Trimming left V 1 base short and J 0 bases short, with 16 bases between. The CDR3 spans 19 residues. The CDR3 DNA sequence: TGTGCCAGCAGCTTAGGAATGCCGGGACACTTCTCTGGGGCCAACGTCCTGACTTTC. Translated: CASSLGMPGHFSGANVLTF.

The chain combines TRBV5-4 with TRBJ1-6; possible D gene TRBD1, 6 bases. The germline V gene encodes CDR1 SGHNT and CDR2 YYREEE (reference sequence). This CDR3 is built from 16 residues. The ends were cut back, 4 bases at V and 9 bases at J, with 20 bases in the middle. The CDR3 bases are TGTGCCAGCAGCCAAGGAGGGGGACCCAAGGCTTCACCCCTCCACTTT. Translation gives CASSQGGGPKASPLHF.